A selection of T cell receptor beta chains follows, all from one sample in a study of blood T cell repertoires in COVID-19. Data came from immunoSEQ multiplex PCR; TCRdb stores just in-frame clones and leaves some out. The sample includes 370,000 or so clones, about 89% of them seen just once. The sequencing input was PBMCs or T cells enriched from blood (not recorded which). The receptors stem from a man younger than 45 who had recovered from COVID-19. The CDR3 runs from the conserved cysteine through the conserved F or W. The order of the fields is CDR3 length, V gene, D gene, J gene, clone size, CDR3 DNA, CDR3 protein. The D gene is left open where the match is weak. Rows give clone size only sometimes, using once, few, many, or a class for an expanded clone.

15	TRBV9	NA	TRBJ2-3	NA	TGTGCCAGCACTTTAGGAGGGCTTGCCTCAGATACGCAGTATTTT	CASTLGGLASDTQYF
14	TRBV10-3	NA	TRBJ1-2	NA	TGTGCCATCAAGGGGGACCTTTTGCTCTATGGCTACACCTTC	CAIKGDLLLYGYTF
13	TRBV7-3	NA	TRBJ1-2	NA	TGTGCCACCGAGGACAGTCGCGGCTATGGCTACACCTTC	CATEDSRGYGYTF
12	TRBV29-1	NA	TRBJ1-3	NA	TGCAGCGTGGGAGGGTCTGGAAACACCATATATTTT	CSVGGSGNTIYF
17	TRBV2	NA	TRBJ2-1	NA	TGTGCCAGCAGTCCGCAACTAGTCCTGAGCTCCTACAATGAGCAGTTCTTC	CASSPQLVLSSYNEQFF
14	TRBV4-1	TRBD1	TRBJ1-5	NA	TGCGCCAGCAGCCCGGGACAGGGGGATCAGCCCCAGCATTTT	CASSPGQGDQPQHF
12	TRBV29-1	TRBD1	TRBJ2-5	NA	TGCAGCGCTTCGACAGGGTTTGAGACCCAGTACTTC	CSASTGFETQYF
13	TRBV2	NA	TRBJ1-2	few	TGTGCCAGCAGTGAAGGGGGGAGGTATGGCTACACCTTC	CASSEGGRYGYTF
14	TRBV5-1	TRBD1	TRBJ2-3	NA	TGCGCCAGCAGGGGACAGGTAGGGACAGATACGCAGTATTTT	CASRGQVGTDTQYF
13	TRBV10-1	NA	TRBJ1-2	NA	TGCGCCAGCAGTGAAGGACTCTACTATGGCTACACCTTC	CASSEGLYYGYTF
15	TRBV9	NA	TRBJ2-2	NA	TGTGCCAGCAGCGTAGGTGGGACTAACACCGGGGAGCTGTTTTTT	CASSVGGTNTGELFF
13	TRBV19	TRBD1	TRBJ1-1	once	TGTGCCAGTAGCGACAGGGCCAACACTGAAGCTTTCTTT	CASSDRANTEAFF
13	TRBV12-3/TRBV12-4	NA	TRBJ1-1	NA	TGTGCCAGCAGTTTTGTGGAGGACACTGAAGCTTTCTTT	CASSFVEDTEAFF
14	TRBV27	NA	TRBJ1-4	NA	TGTGCCAGCAGTTTGTGGGGAGGGCACGAAAAACTGTTTTTT	CASSLWGGHEKLFF
13	TRBV10-1	NA	TRBJ1-1	once	TGCGCCAGCAGTGGACAGCCGAACACTGAAGCTTTCTTT	CASSGQPNTEAFF
16	TRBV25-1	TRBD1	TRBJ2-7	NA	TGTGCCAGCCGCACAGGGGCGCTGGACACCTCCTACGAGCAGTACTTC	CASRTGALDTSYEQYF
15	TRBV6-6	TRBD1	TRBJ1-6	few	TGTGCCAGCACTTACCCCGGGACAGCAGATTCACCCCTCCACTTT	CASTYPGTADSPLHF
11	TRBV29-1	NA	TRBJ2-7	once	TGCAGCGTAACCAGGGCCTACGAGCAGTACTTC	CSVTRAYEQYF
15	TRBV9	NA	TRBJ2-7	NA	TGTGCCAGCACTCCAAACACCGGGGGGCCGGATGAGCAGTACTTC	CASTPNTGGPDEQYF
15	TRBV7-9	TRBD1	TRBJ1-5	NA	TGTGCCAGCAGCTTAGACGGACAGGGGAGGCAGCCCCAGCATTTT	CASSLDGQGRQPQHF
13	TRBV7-6	NA	TRBJ1-1	NA	TGTGCCAGCAGCTTTGAGGGAAACACTGAAGCTTTCTTT	CASSFEGNTEAFF
14	TRBV6-1	TRBD1	TRBJ1-6	NA	TGTGCCAGCAGTGAGGGACAGGGTAGATCACCCCTCCACTTT	CASSEGQGRSPLHF
15	TRBV19	NA	TRBJ2-7	NA	TGTGCCAGTAGTTTATCCTTTAGCGATCGCCACGAGCAGTACTTC	CASSLSFSDRHEQYF
13	TRBV3-1/TRBV3-2	NA	TRBJ1-2	NA	TGTGCCAGCACCGGGGGGGCCGTCCGAGACTACACCTTC	CASTGGAVRDYTF
13	TRBV28	TRBD1	TRBJ2-7	NA	TGTGCCAGCAGTGTCGACAGGGCCCACGAGCAGTACTTC	CASSVDRAHEQYF
16	TRBV19	NA	TRBJ2-7	NA	TGTGCCAGTAGTGCCAGGGGAGTCCGTACCTCCTACGAGCAGTACTTC	CASSARGVRTSYEQYF
17	TRBV7-9	TRBD2	TRBJ2-5	NA	TGTGCCAGCAGCCGCGAACTAGCGGGGGGGCCAAAAGAGACCCAGTACTTC	CASSRELAGGPKETQYF
14	TRBV19	NA	TRBJ1-4	NA	TGTGCCAGTAGTTACGCAGCAACTAATGAAAAACTGTTTTTT	CASSYAATNEKLFF
14	TRBV6-2/TRBV6-3	TRBD2	TRBJ2-7	NA	TGTGCCAGCAGTGGTACTAGCGGGGTCTTCGAGCAGTACTTC	CASSGTSGVFEQYF
13	TRBV29-1	NA	TRBJ1-2	NA	TGCAGCGTTGATCCAGGGGCCAACTATGGCTACACCTTC	CSVDPGANYGYTF
15	TRBV18	NA	TRBJ2-1	NA	TGTGCCAGCTCACCAGGGGCTATTTCCTACAATGAGCAGTTCTTC	CASSPGAISYNEQFF
16	TRBV5-4	TRBD2	TRBJ2-1	NA	TGTGCCAGCAGCTTGGCTGCGGGGGGGCTTTACAATGAGCAGTTCTTC	CASSLAAGGLYNEQFF
13	TRBV27	NA	TRBJ1-2	NA	TGTGCCAGCCGCGGGCCTCTCCTTAAAGGCTACACCTTC	CASRGPLLKGYTF
17	TRBV9	TRBD2	TRBJ2-2	NA	TGTGCCAGCAGCCCCCCCAGGAGCGGGGGGTATGGCGGGGAGCTGTTTTTT	CASSPPRSGGYGGELFF
13	TRBV12-3/TRBV12-4	NA	TRBJ2-3	NA	TGTGCCAGCAGTTGGAGCCAAACAGATACGCAGTATTTT	CASSWSQTDTQYF
13	TRBV10-1	TRBD2	TRBJ2-5	NA	TGCGCCTGTTTAGCGGGGGGCCGGGAGACCCAGTACTTC	CACLAGGRETQYF
14	TRBV5-4	NA	TRBJ2-3	NA	TGTGCCAGCGGCGACAGGGCGGGAGGCGATACGCAGTATTTT	CASGDRAGGDTQYF
13	TRBV5-6	TRBD1	TRBJ2-7	few	TGTGCCAGCAGATCGACAGGGACCTACGAGCAGTACTTC	CASRSTGTYEQYF
16	TRBV19	NA	TRBJ1-5	NA	TGTGCCAGTAGTATTCGGGGGGGGTTGGCCGGTCAGCCCCAGCATTTT	CASSIRGGLAGQPQHF
15	TRBV7-9	TRBD1	TRBJ2-1	NA	TGTGCCAGCAGCCCGTTACAGGGGGCTTTAGGTGAGCAGTTCTTC	CASSPLQGALGEQFF
14	TRBV24-1	NA	TRBJ2-7	NA	TGTGCCACCGTTCCGACTGTCTACCCCTACGAGCAGTACTTC	CATVPTVYPYEQYF
14	TRBV6-5	NA	TRBJ1-4	once	TGTGCCAGCCGCGGTCAGGGGCACGACGAAAAACTGTTTTTT	CASRGQGHDEKLFF
18	TRBV2	TRBD1	TRBJ1-4	NA	TGTGCCAGCAGTGCTCCAGCGGGACAGGGGGCAAGTAATGAAAAACTGTTTTTT	CASSAPAGQGASNEKLFF
14	TRBV10-3	NA	TRBJ1-5	NA	TGTGCCATCAGTGAGTTCGGACAAGGTCAGCCCCAGCATTTT	CAISEFGQGQPQHF
15	TRBV9	TRBD1	TRBJ1-6	NA	TGTGCCAGCAGCTTACCCGGGACAGGGAATTCACCCCTCCACTTT	CASSLPGTGNSPLHF
13	TRBV18	TRBD1	TRBJ2-3	NA	TGTGCCAGCTCGCAGACAGGGGTGGATACGCAGTATTTT	CASSQTGVDTQYF
14	TRBV7-6	NA	TRBJ2-7	NA	TGTGCCAGCAGCTCTCGTTCATCGGCCTACGAGCAGTACTTC	CASSSRSSAYEQYF
13	TRBV27	TRBD1	TRBJ2-7	NA	TGTGCCAGCAGGAAAGGGACAGACTACGAGCAGTACTTC	CASRKGTDYEQYF
13	TRBV5-1	TRBD1	TRBJ1-4	NA	TGCGCCAGCTCCGGACAGGGTGGTGAAAAACTGTTTTTT	CASSGQGGEKLFF
19	TRBV24-1	TRBD1	TRBJ2-7	NA	TGTGCCACCAGTGATTTTAACCGGGACAGGGCCATAGGGATCCACGAGCAGTACTTC	CATSDFNRDRAIGIHEQYF
14	TRBV5-6	NA	TRBJ1-5	NA	TGTGCCAGCAGCTGGGGGGGGCAGAATCAGCCCCAGCATTTT	CASSWGGQNQPQHF
13	TRBV6-5	TRBD1	TRBJ1-1	few	TGTGCCAGCAGCCGGACAGGGGACACTGAAGCTTTCTTT	CASSRTGDTEAFF
15	TRBV28	TRBD1	TRBJ2-7	NA	TGTGCCAGCAGCCCGGGACAGGGTTCATTGTACGAGCAGTACTTC	CASSPGQGSLYEQYF
12	TRBV10-3	NA	TRBJ2-5	NA	TGTGCCATCAGCCAGGGAAAAGAGACCCAGTACTTC	CAISQGKETQYF
12	TRBV18	NA	TRBJ1-1	NA	TGTGCCAGCTCATCCAGGCTCGCTGAAGCTTTCTTT	CASSSRLAEAFF